The sequence of this T cell receptor beta chain was determined in a study of blood T cell repertoires in COVID-19. In the study overall: Sites across the United States, Italy and Spain contributed samples from acute and convalescent COVID-19.

The data were produced by immunoSEQ multiplex PCR, yet TCRdb's version contains in-frame clones alone and is incomplete. The table records around 260,000 clones, approximately 80% of them present only once. The length of the CDR3 is 14 residues. Germline lookup yields CDR1 LNHDA and CDR2 SQIVND (reference sequence). With 3 bases removed from V and 2 bases from J, the gap between germline ends came to 10 bases. This TCR was recovered from a man aged 55 to 70 with acute or convalescent COVID-19. This chain links TRBV19 with TRBJ2-5; weak D call: TRBD2 (6 bases). Sequenced material: peripheral blood. The CDR3 region has the DNA TGTGCCAGTAGTATCGGCGGGGTTCAAGAGACCCAGTACTTC. Protein sequence: CASSIGGVQETQYF.